The 4 T cell receptor beta chains listed next were all sequenced from one sample in a study of human T cells and chemical hapten exposure. As to time point: pre-sensitization, week 0. The treatment is: therapeutic diphenylcyclopropenone sensitization with weekly scalp DPC. One entry per CDR3 protein results from TCRdb running MiXCR on the RACE reads. Found here are 270,000 or so distinct CDR3 sequences, 7.5% to 8% of them singletons; the top ten hold roughly 1.2%. The sample was whole blood, taken in connection with sensitization to the hapten diphenylcyclopropenone (DPC). Receptors were obtained from a man in his late teens or twenties with alopecia areata. Some clones in this sample may be carry-over from other donors' samples.

CDR3 coding DNA: TGTGCCAGCAGTTTATCGGACCAAGATGGCTACACCTTC. This encodes CASSLSDQDGYTF. The chain uses TRBV27 and TRBJ1-2; D is unclear. Germline V gene sequence: CDR1 MNHEY, CDR2 SMNVEV (reference sequence). Trimming removed 0 bases from V and 6 bases from J, with 8 bases in between. CDR3 size: 13 residues.

This clonotype showed up just a few times. V usage is TRBV21-1 and J usage is TRBJ1-1; the listed D gene, TRBD1, was not tested against the DNA. TRBV21-1 is assigned pseudogene status. The CDR3 has 17 amino acids. The CDR3 spells CASSKGVSGGMNTEAFF. The CDR3 bases are TGTGCCAGCAGCAAGGGAGTATCAGGGGGCATGAACACTGAAGCTTTCTTT.

This chain links TRBV5-1 with TRBJ2-3, with 12 nucleotides matching TRBD2. V shed 0 bases, J shed 0 bases, and the junction held 8 bases outside the gene matches. The CDR3 is 19 amino acids. Germline CDR1 reads SGHRS; CDR2 reads YFSETQ. The CDR3 here is CASSLALAGGPTSTDTQYF. The CDR3 nucleotides read TGCGCCAGCAGCTTGGCACTAGCGGGGGGCCCCACTAGCACAGATACGCAGTATTTT.

Ten or more counts support this clonotype. The chain employs TRBV5-6 and TRBJ2-7, with D perhaps TRBD1 (6 bases). Germline CDR1 is SGHDT and CDR2 is YYEEEE. CDR3 length: 13 amino acids. V lost 4 bases, J lost 0 bases, and 8 bases lay in between. CDR3 protein: CASSRDTSYEQYF. CDR3 sequence (DNA): TGTGCCAGCAGCCGGGACACCTCCTACGAGCAGTACTTC.